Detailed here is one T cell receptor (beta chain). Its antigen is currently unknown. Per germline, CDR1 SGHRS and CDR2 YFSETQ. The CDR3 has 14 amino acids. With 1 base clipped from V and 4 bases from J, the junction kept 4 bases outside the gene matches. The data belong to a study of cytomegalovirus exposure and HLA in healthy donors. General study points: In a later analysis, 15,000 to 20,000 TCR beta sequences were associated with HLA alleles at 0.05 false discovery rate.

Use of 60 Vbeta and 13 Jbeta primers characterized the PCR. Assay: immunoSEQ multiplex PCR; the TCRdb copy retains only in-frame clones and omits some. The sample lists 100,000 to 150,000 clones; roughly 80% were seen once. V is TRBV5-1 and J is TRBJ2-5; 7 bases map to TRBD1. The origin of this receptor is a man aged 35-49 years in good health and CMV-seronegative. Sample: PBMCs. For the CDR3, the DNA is TGCGCCAGCAGCTTGTCCGCAGGGGGAGAGACCCAGTACTTC. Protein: CASSLSAGGETQYF.